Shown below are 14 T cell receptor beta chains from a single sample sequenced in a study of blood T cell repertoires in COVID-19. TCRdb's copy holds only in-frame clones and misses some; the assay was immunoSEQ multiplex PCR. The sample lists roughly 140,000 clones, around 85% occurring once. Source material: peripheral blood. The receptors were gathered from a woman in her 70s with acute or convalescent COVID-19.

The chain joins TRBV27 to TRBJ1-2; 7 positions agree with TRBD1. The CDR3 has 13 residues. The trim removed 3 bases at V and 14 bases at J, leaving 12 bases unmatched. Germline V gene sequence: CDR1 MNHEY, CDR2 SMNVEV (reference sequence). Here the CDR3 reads CASSFSDRTLPTF. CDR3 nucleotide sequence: TGTGCCAGCAGTTTTTCGGACAGGACCCTCCCTACCTTC.

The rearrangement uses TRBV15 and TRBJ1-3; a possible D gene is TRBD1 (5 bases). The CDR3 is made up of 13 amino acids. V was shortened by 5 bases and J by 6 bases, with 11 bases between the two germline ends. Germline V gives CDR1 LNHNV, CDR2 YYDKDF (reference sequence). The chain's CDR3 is CATSGQGENTIYF. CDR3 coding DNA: TGTGCCACCAGCGGTCAGGGTGAAAACACCATATATTTT.

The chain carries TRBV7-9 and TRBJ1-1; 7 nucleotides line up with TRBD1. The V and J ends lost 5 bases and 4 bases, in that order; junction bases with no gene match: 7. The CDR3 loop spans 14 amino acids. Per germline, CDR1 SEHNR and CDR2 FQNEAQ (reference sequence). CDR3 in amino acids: CASSPSTGFTEAFF. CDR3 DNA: TGTGCCAGCAGCCCCTCGACAGGGTTCACTGAAGCTTTCTTT.

Here the CDR3 reads CASRPGRNTGELFF. The CDR3 DNA reads TGTGCCAGCAGGCCAGGGCGGAACACCGGGGAGCTGTTTTTT. The chain carries TRBV11-2 and TRBJ2-2; perhaps TRBD1 as D (5 bases). This CDR3 spans 14 amino acids. Trimming stripped 6 bases from V and 1 base from J, with 9 bases between. The germline V gene encodes CDR1 SGHAT and CDR2 FQNNGV.

For the CDR3, the DNA is TGTGCCAGCAGCCAAGATTTGCGGAGATACGGACTAGCGGGGAGGAATGAGCAGTTCTTC. Protein sequence: CASSQDLRRYGLAGRNEQFF. The chain uses TRBV3-1 (or the pseudogene TRBV3-2) and TRBJ2-1, with TRBD2 matching 12 bases. The germline V gene has CDR1 LGHDT and CDR2 YNNKEL (reference sequence). The CDR3 extends over 20 amino acids. The trim removed 0 bases at V and 7 bases at J, leaving 16 bases unmatched.

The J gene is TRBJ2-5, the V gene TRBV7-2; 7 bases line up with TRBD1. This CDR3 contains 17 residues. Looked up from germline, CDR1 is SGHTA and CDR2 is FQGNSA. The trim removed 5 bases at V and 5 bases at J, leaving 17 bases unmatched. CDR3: CASSHRGATGLMETQYF. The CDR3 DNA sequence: TGTGCCAGCAGCCACCGAGGGGCGACAGGGCTAATGGAGACCCAGTACTTC.

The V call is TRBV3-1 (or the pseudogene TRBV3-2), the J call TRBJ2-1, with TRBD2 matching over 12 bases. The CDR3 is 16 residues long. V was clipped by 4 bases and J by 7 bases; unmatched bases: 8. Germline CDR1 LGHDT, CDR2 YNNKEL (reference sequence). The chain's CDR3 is CASSPFPSGGVNEQFF. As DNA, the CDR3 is TGTGCCAGCAGCCCCTTCCCTAGCGGGGGGGTAAATGAGCAGTTCTTC.

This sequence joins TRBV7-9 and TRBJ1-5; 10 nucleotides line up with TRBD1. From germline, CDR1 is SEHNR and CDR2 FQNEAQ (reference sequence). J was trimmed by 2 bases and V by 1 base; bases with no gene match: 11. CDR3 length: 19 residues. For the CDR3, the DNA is TGTGCCAGCAGCTTAGAAACAAGGGACAGGGGATATCGCAATCAGCCCCAGCATTTT. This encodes CASSLETRDRGYRNQPQHF.

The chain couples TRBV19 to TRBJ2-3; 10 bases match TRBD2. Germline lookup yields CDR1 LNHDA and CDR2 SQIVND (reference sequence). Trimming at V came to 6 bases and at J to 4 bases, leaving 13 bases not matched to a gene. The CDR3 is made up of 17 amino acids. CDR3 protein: CASSRLLSGGAADTQYF. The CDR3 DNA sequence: TGTGCCAGTAGCCGACTTCTCAGCGGGGGGGCCGCAGATACGCAGTATTTT.

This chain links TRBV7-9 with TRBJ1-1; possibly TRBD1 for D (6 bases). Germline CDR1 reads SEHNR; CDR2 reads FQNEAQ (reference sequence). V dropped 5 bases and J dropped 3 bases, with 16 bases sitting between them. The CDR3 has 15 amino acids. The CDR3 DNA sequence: TGTGCCAGCAGCCACAGGGACTATGGAGACACTGAAGCTTTCTTT. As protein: CASSHRDYGDTEAFF.

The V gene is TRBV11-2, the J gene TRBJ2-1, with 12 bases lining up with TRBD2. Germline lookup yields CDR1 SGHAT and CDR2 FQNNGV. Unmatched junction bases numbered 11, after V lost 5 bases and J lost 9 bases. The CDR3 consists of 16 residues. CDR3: CASSPRTSGALGEQFF. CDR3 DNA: TGTGCCAGCAGCCCTCGGACTAGCGGGGCCCTCGGTGAGCAGTTCTTC.

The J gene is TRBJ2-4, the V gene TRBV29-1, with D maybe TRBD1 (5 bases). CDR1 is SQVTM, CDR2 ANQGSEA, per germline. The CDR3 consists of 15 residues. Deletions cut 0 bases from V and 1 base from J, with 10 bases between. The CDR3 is CSVEDLGLAKNIQYF. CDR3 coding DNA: TGCAGCGTTGAAGATCTGGGGCTTGCCAAAAACATTCAGTACTTC.

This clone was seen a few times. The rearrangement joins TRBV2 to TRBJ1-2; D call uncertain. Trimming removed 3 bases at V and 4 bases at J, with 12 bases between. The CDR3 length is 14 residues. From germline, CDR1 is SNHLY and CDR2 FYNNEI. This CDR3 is CASSDPGIGYGYTF. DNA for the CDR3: TGTGCCAGCAGTGATCCCGGGATCGGCTATGGCTACACCTTC.

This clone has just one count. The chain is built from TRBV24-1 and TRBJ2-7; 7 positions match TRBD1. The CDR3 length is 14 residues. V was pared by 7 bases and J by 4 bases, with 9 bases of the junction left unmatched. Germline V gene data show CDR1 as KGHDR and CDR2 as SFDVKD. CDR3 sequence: CATRYRDSYYEQYV. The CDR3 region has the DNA TGTGCCACCAGATATCGGGACAGCTATTACGAGCAGTACGTC.